This TCR beta chain appears in the sequencing data of a study of blood T cell repertoires in COVID-19. Study summary: There were acute and convalescent COVID-19 samples, and they came from the United States, Italy and Spain. The cDNA or gDNA used as material had been derived from T cells, B-cell-depleted T cells, or PBMCs.

Authors' data handling: Reference gene primer amplification in the assay estimated nucleated cell counts. Using immunoSEQ multiplex PCR, the repertoire was profiled, and TCRdb retains in-frame clones only, with some absent. That table gives V, J and clone size, and the DNA gave D and trimming. Of approximately 230,000 clones detected, 70% to 85% appear once; the ten largest clones hold 4.9%. The CDR3 is 15 amino acids. CDR1 and CDR2 from the germline V gene are KGHSH and LQKENI. Trimming left V 2 bases short and J 2 bases short, with 10 bases between. The sample was peripheral blood. The V and J genes are TRBV18 and TRBJ1-5; a weak D match, TRBD1 (5 bases). The receptor was derived from a woman aged 80 or older with active or convalescent COVID-19. The DNA for the CDR3 is TGTGCCAGCTCACCAGGGGGGAACGGCAATCAGCCCCAGCATTTT. Translation: CASSPGGNGNQPQHF.